The 8 T cell receptor beta chains given below trace back to one sample, sequenced in a study of T cells in Graves' hyperthyroidism and ophthalmopathy. From RNA transcripts, TCR beta CDR3 regions were amplified. Initially, a first-round RT-PCR of the TCR CDR3 employed the HTBI primer set. TCRdb re-called the multiplex PCR reads through MiXCR, storing one row per CDR3 protein. The table includes about half a million distinct CDR3 sequences, about 16% detected once. Sequenced: blood. Receptors were obtained from a woman in her twenties or thirties with Graves' ophthalmopathy.

In its sample, this clonotype was seen a few times. The chain joins TRBV4-3 to TRBJ2-1; no reliable D call. This CDR3 has 14 amino acids. Germline lookup yields CDR1 LGHNA and CDR2 YSLEER. Trimming stripped 1 base from V and 9 bases from J, with 13 bases between. The DNA of the CDR3 is TGCGCCAGCAGCCAAGTAGGCCAAGTTAGTGAGCAGTTCTTC. It translates to CASSQVGQVSEQFF.

This clonotype was detected ten times or more. The chain couples TRBV3-1 to TRBJ2-2, with a possible D match to TRBD1 (5 bases). The germline CDR1 and CDR2 sequences are LGHDT and YNNKEL (reference sequence). The CDR3 is made up of 15 amino acids. Trimming removed 1 base from V and 3 bases from J, with 9 bases in between. The CDR3 bases are TGTGCCAGCAGCCAAGGGGGCGCGGACACCGGGGAGCTGTTTTTT. The encoded protein is CASSQGGADTGELFF.

At least ten counts were recorded for this clonotype. The V call is TRBV29-1, the J call TRBJ2-7, with 12 bases fitting TRBD2. This CDR3 has 14 residues. Germline CDR1 and CDR2: SQVTM and ANQGSEA. Trimming at V came to 4 bases and at J to 2 bases, leaving 3 bases not matched to a gene. Written as DNA, the CDR3 is TGCAGCGTTGCGACTAGCGGGAGCACCTACGAGCAGTACTTC. Encoded protein: CSVATSGSTYEQYF.

The rearrangement joins TRBV9 to TRBJ2-5; 11 bases are shared with TRBD1. CDR3 length: 16 residues. Unmatched junction bases numbered 6, after V lost 0 bases and J lost 5 bases. Per germline, CDR1 SGDLS and CDR2 YYNGEE. CDR3 in amino acids: CASSVEGQGAGETQYF. The CDR3 DNA reads as TGTGCCAGCAGCGTAGAAGGACAGGGGGCCGGGGAGACCCAGTACTTC.

This clonotype has a count of ten or more. The CDR3 nucleotides are TGTGCCAGCAGTTTTACACAACCGGGCCGCTACGAGCAGTACTTC. Its translation is CASSFTQPGRYEQYF. The chain couples TRBV12-3 or TRBV12-4 to TRBJ2-7, with D unclear. Trimming took off 3 bases at V and 3 bases at J, with 15 bases between the two ends. The CDR3 sequence is 15 residues long.

This clonotype has a handful of counts. The genes are TRBV11-2 and TRBJ2-1; TRBD1 aligns across 8 bases. The V gene's germline CDR1 is SGHAT and CDR2 FQNNGV. The CDR3 extends over 16 amino acids. Germline trimming cut 1 base from V and 6 bases from J; bases unmatched to any gene: 8. The CDR3 loop is CASSLAGQGNCNEQFF. The CDR3 region has the DNA TGTGCCAGCAGCTTAGCAGGACAGGGTAACTGCAATGAGCAGTTCTTC.

The chain recombines TRBV24-1 with TRBJ2-7; a weak D match, TRBD2 (6 bases). The CDR3 is 13 amino acids. The V and J ends lost 7 bases and 3 bases respectively, with 12 bases between them. The germline gives CDR1 KGHDR, CDR2 SFDVKD. Here the CDR3 reads CATRGLSDYEQYF. In DNA form, the CDR3 reads TGTGCCACCAGGGGACTCTCGGACTACGAGCAGTACTTC.

The chain links TRBV5-1 to TRBJ1-4, with 8 nucleotides matching TRBD1. Germline V lookup: CDR1 SGHRS, CDR2 YFSETQ. The V and J ends lost 4 bases and 3 bases, in that order; junction bases with no gene match: 5. The CDR3 contains 15 residues. The CDR3 bases are TGCGCCAGCAGCCCAGCGGGACAGGCTAATGAAAAACTGTTTTTT. Translation gives CASSPAGQANEKLFF.